This is a list of T cell receptor beta chains from one sample in a study of T-cell memory formation after mild COVID-19. TCRdb reanalysed the 5' RACE reads using MiXCR and keeps one entry per CDR3 protein. Seen here are more than 250,000 distinct CDR3 sequences, 15% to 20% observed once, and the top ten hold under 30%. Sequences were obtained from PBMCs or a T cell subset sorted from them (not recorded which). The receptors originated from a man aged 18 to 29 who had mild COVID-19 (a few samples of this study predate the infection). Cell type and time point are not known. Both conserved end residues are part of each CDR3. Fields, in order: D gene, J gene, V gene, clone size, CDR3 protein, CDR3 DNA. The D gene is left open where the match is weak. A clone size is listed for some rows: how often the clone was seen (once, few, many), or a class if it is expanded.

>TRBD1|TRBJ2-2|TRBV7-2|.
CASSRQGATGELFF
TGTGCCAGCAGCCGACAGGGTGCGACCGGGGAGCTGTTTTTT
>.|TRBJ1-1|TRBV6-5|many
CASRGETEAFF
TGTGCCAGCAGAGGGGAGACTGAAGCTTTCTTT
>.|TRBJ1-5|TRBV9|few
CASSKGGGNQPQHF
TGTGCCAGCTCCAAAGGCGGGGGCAATCAGCCCCAGCATTTT
>TRBD2|TRBJ2-5|TRBV18|.
CASSRSGVEETQYF
TGTGCCAGCTCCCGCAGCGGGGTGGAGGAGACCCAGTACTTC
>.|TRBJ2-3|TRBV2|.
CASPQDASTDTQYF
TGTGCCAGTCCGCAGGACGCTAGCACAGATACGCAGTATTTT
>.|TRBJ1-2|TRBV5-1|many
CASSLSPAWGYTF
TGCGCCAGCAGCTTGTCCCCCGCATGGGGCTACACCTTC
>.|TRBJ1-1|TRBV12-5|few
CASGDGHRNTEAFF
TGTGCTAGTGGGGACGGACACCGGAACACTGAAGCTTTCTTT
>TRBD1|TRBJ1-2|TRBV4-1|few
CASSHKTGGSYGYTF
TGCGCCAGCAGCCACAAGACAGGGGGCAGCTATGGCTACACCTTC
>.|TRBJ2-4|TRBV7-8|.
CASSHRDLRQNIQYF
TGTGCCAGCAGCCACCGGGACCTCAGGCAAAACATTCAGTACTTC
>.|TRBJ1-5|TRBV5-6|.
CASSLYDQPQHF
TGTGCCAGCAGCTTGTACGATCAGCCCCAGCATTTT
>.|TRBJ1-1|TRBV2|few
CASSVQAMNTEAFF
TGTGCCAGCAGTGTCCAGGCCATGAACACTGAAGCTTTCTTT
>TRBD2|TRBJ2-1|TRBV7-9|.
CASSLTGLAGLINEQFF
TGTGCCAGCAGCTTAACCGGACTAGCGGGCCTTATCAATGAGCAGTTCTTC
>.|TRBJ1-2|TRBV20-1|few
CSAGGVGYTF
TGCAGTGCGGGCGGGGTAGGCTACACCTTC
>TRBD1|TRBJ1-6|TRBV4-2|many
CASSAEGAGSPLHF
TGTGCCAGCAGCGCAGAGGGGGCAGGTTCACCCCTCCACTTT
>.|TRBJ1-2|TRBV20-1|.
CSAPLDSDGYTF
TGCAGTGCTCCACTGGACAGTGATGGCTACACCTTC
>TRBD2|TRBJ2-4|TRBV6-1|.
CASSEEWEGLNIQYF
TGTGCCAGCAGTGAAGAATGGGAGGGGTTGAACATTCAGTACTTC
>TRBD2|TRBJ2-3|TRBV6-6|.
CASSGGLAADTQYF
TGTGCCAGCAGTGGGGGACTAGCGGCAGATACGCAGTATTTT
>.|TRBJ2-3|TRBV29-1|.
CSVDTRGSTDTQYF
TGCAGCGTTGATACCCGCGGGTCCACAGATACGCAGTATTTT
>TRBD1|TRBJ2-3|TRBV7-8|few
CASKLRDRGWDTQYF
TGTGCCAGTAAGCTTCGGGACAGGGGCTGGGATACGCAGTATTTT
>.|TRBJ2-1|TRBV7-2|.
CASSLAGALYNEQFF
TGTGCCAGCAGCTTAGCGGGGGCTTTATACAATGAGCAGTTCTTC
>.|TRBJ1-2|TRBV9|.
CASSVRANYGYTF
TGTGCCAGCAGCGTTCGGGCCAACTATGGCTACACCTTC
>TRBD1|TRBJ2-2|TRBV11-2|few
CASRPRGWDRSVGELFF
TGTGCCAGCAGACCACGGGGGTGGGACAGGTCCGTCGGGGAGCTGTTTTTT
>TRBD2|TRBJ2-5|TRBV28|.
CASSPIGGQETQYF
TGTGCCAGCAGTCCCATCGGGGGGCAAGAGACCCAGTACTTC
>TRBD1|TRBJ1-1|TRBV4-1|few
CASSQDRWYPRGRGNTEAFF
TGCGCCAGCAGCCAAGATCGGTGGTATCCCAGGGGGCGCGGGAACACTGAAGCTTTCTTT
>.|TRBJ1-1|TRBV6-2/TRBV6-3|once
CASSSASRKPNTEAFF
TGTGCCAGCAGTTCTGCCTCGCGAAAGCCGAACACTGAAGCTTTCTTT
>.|TRBJ1-5|TRBV12-3/TRBV12-4|.
CASSLDRDDQPQHF
TGTGCCAGCAGTTTAGACAGGGATGATCAGCCCCAGCATTTT
>TRBD1|TRBJ1-2|TRBV7-2|few
CASSAGARQGPGYGYTF
TGTGCCAGCAGCGCCGGTGCCCGACAGGGCCCTGGCTATGGCTACACCTTC
>.|TRBJ2-2|TRBV7-9|few
CASSSDLINTGELFF
TGTGCCAGCAGCTCGGACCTTATTAACACCGGGGAGCTGTTTTTT
>.|TRBJ2-7|TRBV7-9|few
CASSAQGVDEQYF
TGTGCCAGCAGCGCGCAGGGTGTCGACGAGCAGTACTTC
>.|TRBJ1-1|TRBV20-1|.
CSARDSNNGITEAFF
TGCAGTGCTAGAGATTCAAACAACGGGATCACTGAAGCTTTCTTT
>TRBD1|TRBJ2-5|TRBV9|.
CASSGPPQGVGETQYF
TGTGCCAGCAGCGGCCCCCCGCAGGGGGTGGGAGAGACCCAGTACTTC
>TRBD1|TRBJ2-7|TRBV5-1|many
CASSRDRGSYEQYF
TGCGCCAGCAGCCGCGACAGGGGCTCCTACGAGCAGTACTTC
>.|TRBJ2-2|TRBV7-9|.
CASSWAKAGVRTGELFF
TGTGCCAGCAGCTGGGCTAAGGCAGGAGTGAGGACCGGGGAGCTGTTTTTT
>.|TRBJ1-3|TRBV9|.
CASSVTTGLSGNTIYF
TGTGCCAGCAGCGTTACCACAGGGCTCTCTGGAAACACCATATATTTT
>TRBD1|TRBJ2-5|TRBV6-2/TRBV6-3|.
CASSYSIGQGEETQYF
TGTGCCAGCAGTTACTCGATCGGACAGGGGGAAGAGACCCAGTACTTC
>.|TRBJ1-1|TRBV5-1|many
CASGPDRTNTEAFF
TGCGCCAGCGGACCTGACAGGACGAACACTGAAGCTTTCTTT
>TRBD1|TRBJ1-2|TRBV7-2|few
CASSPMGTARANDGYTF
TGTGCCAGCAGCCCCATGGGGACAGCGCGTGCAAATGATGGCTACACCTTC
>TRBD2|TRBJ2-3|TRBV20-1|.
CSARESGGGDTQYF
TGCAGTGCTAGAGAGAGCGGGGGAGGGGATACGCAGTATTTT
>.|TRBJ2-3|TRBV24-1|.
CATSDFPARGTDTQYF
TGTGCCACCAGTGATTTTCCCGCACGTGGCACAGATACGCAGTATTTT
>.|TRBJ1-4|TRBV12-3/TRBV12-4|.
CASSMVPWDEKLFF
TGTGCCAGCAGCATGGTTCCGTGGGATGAAAAACTGTTTTTT
>TRBD2|TRBJ2-2|TRBV29-1|many
CSVAPTSGGVGGELFF
TGCAGCGTTGCACCCACTAGCGGGGGGGTCGGCGGGGAGCTGTTTTTT
>.|TRBJ2-3|TRBV7-2|.
CASRPVNTDTQYF
TGTGCCAGCCGGCCGGTTAACACAGATACGCAGTATTTT
>.|TRBJ2-7|TRBV6-1|many
CASSEGYEQYF
TGTGCCAGCAGTGAGGGGTACGAGCAGTACTTC
>.|TRBJ2-5|TRBV7-2|few
CASSLGSGLWETQYF
TGTGCCAGCAGCTTAGGGTCGGGGCTCTGGGAGACCCAGTACTTC
>.|TRBJ1-6|TRBV20-1|few
CSARDGAKVENSPLHF
TGCAGTGCTAGAGATGGGGCAAAGGTGGAGAATTCACCCCTCCACTTT
>.|TRBJ2-5|TRBV20-1|few
CSARILAGGGLETQYF
TGCAGTGCTAGAATTTTGGCTGGGGGGGGCTTGGAGACCCAGTACTTC
>.|TRBJ1-5|TRBV6-2/TRBV6-3|.
CASRIRESQPQHF
TGTGCCAGCAGGATCAGGGAAAGCCAGCCCCAGCATTTT
>TRBD1|TRBJ2-5|TRBV28|.
CASIEGQKETQYF
TGTGCCAGCATCGAGGGACAGAAAGAGACCCAGTACTTC
>.|TRBJ2-2|TRBV30|.
CAWNRDNTGELFF
TGTGCCTGGAACCGGGATAACACCGGGGAGCTGTTTTTT
>TRBD1|TRBJ1-4|TRBV6-5|.
CASSYGDRANEKLFF
TGTGCCAGCAGTTACGGAGACAGGGCTAATGAAAAACTGTTTTTT
>.|TRBJ2-3|TRBV12-3/TRBV12-4|few
CASILTGTTSTDTQYF
TGTGCCAGCATTCTAACGGGGACCACTAGCACAGATACGCAGTATTTT
>.|TRBJ1-6|TRBV7-2|.
CASSSTSESPLHF
TGTGCCAGCAGCTCAACCTCAGAGTCACCCCTCCACTTT
>.|TRBJ2-7|TRBV29-1|.
CSGVGSYEQYF
TGCAGCGGCGTAGGCTCCTACGAGCAGTACTTC
>.|TRBJ2-2|TRBV4-1|many
CASSQDWQGNTGELFF
TGCGCCAGCAGCCAAGATTGGCAGGGGAACACCGGGGAGCTGTTTTTT
>TRBD2|TRBJ2-7|TRBV20-1|.
CSQPAGVDEQYF
TGCAGTCAACCGGCGGGGGTGGACGAGCAGTACTTC
>TRBD2|TRBJ2-3|TRBV5-1|.
CASSPRLAGALGYF
TGCGCCAGCAGCCCGCGACTAGCGGGGGCACTGGGGTATTTT
>TRBD2|TRBJ2-1|TRBV9|few
CASSALLAGGDNEQFF
TGTGCCAGCAGCGCCTTACTAGCGGGGGGGGACAATGAGCAGTTCTTC
>TRBD1|TRBJ1-4|TRBV6-6|.
CASTTGGSNEKLFF
TGTGCCAGCACCACAGGGGGGTCGAATGAAAAACTGTTTTTT
>.|TRBJ1-2|TRBV6-1|.
CASSEAWTASYTF
TGTGCCAGCAGTGAAGCCTGGACAGCTAGCTACACCTTC